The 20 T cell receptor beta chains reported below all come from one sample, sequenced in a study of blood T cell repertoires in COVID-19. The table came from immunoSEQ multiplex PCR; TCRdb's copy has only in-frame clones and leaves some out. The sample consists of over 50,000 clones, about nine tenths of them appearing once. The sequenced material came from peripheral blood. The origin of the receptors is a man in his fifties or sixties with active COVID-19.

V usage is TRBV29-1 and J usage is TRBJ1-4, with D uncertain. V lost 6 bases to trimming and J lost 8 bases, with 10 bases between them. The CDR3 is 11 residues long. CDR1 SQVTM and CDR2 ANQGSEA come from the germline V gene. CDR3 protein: CSVSSGEKLFF. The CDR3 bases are TGCAGCGTCTCATCGGGGGAAAAACTGTTTTTT.

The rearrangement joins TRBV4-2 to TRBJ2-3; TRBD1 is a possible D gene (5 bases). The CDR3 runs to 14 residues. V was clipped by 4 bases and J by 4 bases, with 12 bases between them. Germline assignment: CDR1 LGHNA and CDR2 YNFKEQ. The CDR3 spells CASSPIVGPDTQYF. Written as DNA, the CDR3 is TGTGCCAGCAGCCCCATAGTGGGGCCAGATACGCAGTATTTT.

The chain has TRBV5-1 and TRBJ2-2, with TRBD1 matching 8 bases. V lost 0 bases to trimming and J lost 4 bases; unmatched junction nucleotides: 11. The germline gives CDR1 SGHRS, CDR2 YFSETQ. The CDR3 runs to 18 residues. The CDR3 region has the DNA TGCGCCAGCAGCTTGGACGGACGGCAGGGGGCCGGCACCGGGGAGCTGTTTTTT. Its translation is CASSLDGRQGAGTGELFF.

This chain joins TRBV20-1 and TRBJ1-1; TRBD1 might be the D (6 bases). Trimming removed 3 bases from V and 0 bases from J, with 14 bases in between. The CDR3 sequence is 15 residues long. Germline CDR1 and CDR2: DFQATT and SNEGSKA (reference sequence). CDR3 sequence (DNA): TGCAGTGCTAGTCGGGGGGGCAGCTTGAACACTGAAGCTTTCTTT. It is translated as CSASRGGSLNTEAFF.

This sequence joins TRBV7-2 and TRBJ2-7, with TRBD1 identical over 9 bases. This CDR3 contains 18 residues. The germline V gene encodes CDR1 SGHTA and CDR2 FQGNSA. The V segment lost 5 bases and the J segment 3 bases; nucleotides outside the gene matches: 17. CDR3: CASSPPGQGLRKGYEQYF. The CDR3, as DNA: TGTGCCAGCAGCCCGCCCGGACAGGGGTTAAGGAAAGGCTACGAGCAGTACTTC.

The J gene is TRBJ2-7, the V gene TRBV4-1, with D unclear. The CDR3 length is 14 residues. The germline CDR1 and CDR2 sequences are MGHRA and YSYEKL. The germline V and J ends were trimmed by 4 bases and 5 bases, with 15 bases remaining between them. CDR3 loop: CASSPSSQRHEQYF. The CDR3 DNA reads TGCGCCAGCAGCCCCTCAAGTCAGAGGCACGAGCAGTACTTC.

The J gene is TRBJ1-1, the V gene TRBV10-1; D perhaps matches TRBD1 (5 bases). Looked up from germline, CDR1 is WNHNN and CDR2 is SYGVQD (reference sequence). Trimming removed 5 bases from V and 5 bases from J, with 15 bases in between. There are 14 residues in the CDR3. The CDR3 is CASSRGRGETEAFF. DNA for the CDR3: TGCGCCAGCAGTCGGGGGAGAGGAGAAACTGAAGCTTTCTTT.

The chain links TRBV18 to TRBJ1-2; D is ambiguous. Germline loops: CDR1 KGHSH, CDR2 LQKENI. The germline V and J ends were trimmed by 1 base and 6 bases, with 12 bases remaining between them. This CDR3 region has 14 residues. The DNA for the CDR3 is TGTGCCAGCTCACCACAACTTAGAGGGCATGGCTACACCTTC. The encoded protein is CASSPQLRGHGYTF.

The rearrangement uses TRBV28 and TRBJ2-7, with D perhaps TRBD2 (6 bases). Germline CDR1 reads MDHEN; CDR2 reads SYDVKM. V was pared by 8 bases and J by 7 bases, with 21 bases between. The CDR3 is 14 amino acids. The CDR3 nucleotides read TGTGCCAGCCGCCTCCGGAGCTCGGCGGGAGAGCAGTACTTC. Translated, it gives CASRLRSSAGEQYF.

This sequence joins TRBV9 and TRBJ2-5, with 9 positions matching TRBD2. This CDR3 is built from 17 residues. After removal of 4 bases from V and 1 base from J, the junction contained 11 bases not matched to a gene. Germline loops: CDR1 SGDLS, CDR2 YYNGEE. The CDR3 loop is CASSLGGSGGLQETQYF. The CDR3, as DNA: TGTGCCAGCAGCCTCGGGGGAAGCGGGGGGCTCCAAGAGACCCAGTACTTC.

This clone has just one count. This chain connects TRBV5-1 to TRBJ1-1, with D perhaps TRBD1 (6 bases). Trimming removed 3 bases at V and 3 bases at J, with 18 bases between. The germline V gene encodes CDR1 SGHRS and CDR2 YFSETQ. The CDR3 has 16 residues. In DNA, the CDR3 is TGCGCCAGCAGCTCCCAGACAGGCACCGGGTACACTGAAGCTTTCTTT. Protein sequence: CASSSQTGTGYTEAFF.

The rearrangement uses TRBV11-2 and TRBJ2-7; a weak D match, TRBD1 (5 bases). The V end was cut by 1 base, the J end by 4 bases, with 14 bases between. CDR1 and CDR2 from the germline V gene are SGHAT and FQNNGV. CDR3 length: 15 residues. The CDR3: CASSLVGQGPYEQYF. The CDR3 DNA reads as TGTGCCAGCAGCTTAGTGGGGCAGGGCCCATACGAGCAGTACTTC.

CDR3 sequence: CASSLQSYEQYF. CDR3 bases: TGCGCCAGCAGCTTACAGAGCTACGAGCAGTACTTC. The chain uses TRBV5-1 and TRBJ2-7; D unclear. The CDR3 has 12 amino acids. Trimming cost V 2 bases and J 3 bases, with 6 bases left between them. In germline, CDR1 is SGHRS, CDR2 YFSETQ.

The CDR3 loop is CASSLDLSSYEQYF. The DNA of the CDR3 is TGTGCCAGCAGCTTAGACCTCAGCTCCTACGAGCAGTACTTC. The chain links TRBV11-2 to TRBJ2-7; D gene unclear. Germline V gives CDR1 SGHAT, CDR2 FQNNGV. This CDR3 contains 14 residues. V shed 0 bases and J shed 0 bases, with 6 bases lying between them.

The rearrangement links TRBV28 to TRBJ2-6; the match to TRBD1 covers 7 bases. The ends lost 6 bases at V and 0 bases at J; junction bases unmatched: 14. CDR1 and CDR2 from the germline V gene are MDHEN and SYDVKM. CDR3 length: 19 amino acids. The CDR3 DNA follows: TGTGCCAGCAGATCTACTCTAGGGGGCAGTTCCTCTGGGGCCAACGTCCTGACTTTC. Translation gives CASRSTLGGSSSGANVLTF.

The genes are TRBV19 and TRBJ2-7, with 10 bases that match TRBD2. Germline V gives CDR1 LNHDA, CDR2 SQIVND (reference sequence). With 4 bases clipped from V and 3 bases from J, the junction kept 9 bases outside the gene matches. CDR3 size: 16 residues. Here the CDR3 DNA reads TGTGCCAGTAGTACCCTTCCCGGGACTAGCGACTACGAGCAGTACTTC. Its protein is CASSTLPGTSDYEQYF.

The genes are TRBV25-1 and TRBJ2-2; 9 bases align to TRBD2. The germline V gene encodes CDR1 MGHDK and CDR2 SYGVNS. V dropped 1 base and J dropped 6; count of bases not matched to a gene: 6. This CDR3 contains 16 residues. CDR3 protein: CASSELGLAGSGELFF. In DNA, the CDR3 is TGTGCCAGCAGTGAATTGGGGCTAGCGGGGTCCGGGGAGCTGTTTTTT.

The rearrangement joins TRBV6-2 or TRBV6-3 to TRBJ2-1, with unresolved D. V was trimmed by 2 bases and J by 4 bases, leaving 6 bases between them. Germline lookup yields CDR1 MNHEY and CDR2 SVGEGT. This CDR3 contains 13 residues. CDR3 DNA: TGTGCCAGCAGTTACCAACTTTACAATGAGCAGTTCTTC. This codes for CASSYQLYNEQFF.

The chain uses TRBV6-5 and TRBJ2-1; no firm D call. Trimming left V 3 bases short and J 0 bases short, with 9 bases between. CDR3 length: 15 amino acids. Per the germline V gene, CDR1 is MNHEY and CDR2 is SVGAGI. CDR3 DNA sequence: TGTGCCAGCAGTTATCTACCGAACTCCTACAATGAGCAGTTCTTC. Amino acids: CASSYLPNSYNEQFF.

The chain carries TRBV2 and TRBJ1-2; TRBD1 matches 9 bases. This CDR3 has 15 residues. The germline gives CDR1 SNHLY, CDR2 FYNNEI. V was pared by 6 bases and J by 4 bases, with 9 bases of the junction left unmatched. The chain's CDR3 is CASSAGQGVAYGYTF. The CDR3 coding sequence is TGTGCCAGCAGCGCGGGACAGGGAGTTGCCTATGGCTACACCTTC.